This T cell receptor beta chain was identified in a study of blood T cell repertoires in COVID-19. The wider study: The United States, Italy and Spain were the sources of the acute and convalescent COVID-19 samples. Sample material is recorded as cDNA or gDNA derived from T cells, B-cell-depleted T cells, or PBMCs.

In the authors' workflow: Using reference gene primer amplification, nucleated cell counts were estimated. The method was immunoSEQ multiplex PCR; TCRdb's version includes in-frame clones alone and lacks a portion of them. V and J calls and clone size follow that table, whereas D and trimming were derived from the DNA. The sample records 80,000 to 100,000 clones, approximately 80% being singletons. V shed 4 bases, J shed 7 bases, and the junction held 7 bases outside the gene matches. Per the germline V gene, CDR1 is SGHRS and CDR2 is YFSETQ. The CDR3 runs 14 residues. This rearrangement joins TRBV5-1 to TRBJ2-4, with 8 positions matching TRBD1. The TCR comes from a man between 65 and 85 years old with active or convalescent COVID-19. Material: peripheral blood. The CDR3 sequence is CASSAGQGQNIQYF. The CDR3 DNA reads TGCGCCAGCAGCGCTGGACAGGGCCAGAACATTCAGTACTTC.